These 10 T cell receptor beta chains came from one sample sequenced in a study of blood T cell repertoires in COVID-19. TCRdb's copy holds only in-frame clones and misses some; the assay was immunoSEQ multiplex PCR. The repertoire has approximately 210,000 clones, 80% to 90% of them found once; the top ten carry 2% to 3%. The sequencing input was peripheral blood. All receptors come from a woman in her thirties or forties with active or convalescent COVID-19.

The chain joins TRBV5-5 to TRBJ1-1; 10 bases match TRBD1. V lost 1 base and J lost 1; bases outside the gene matches: 10. This CDR3 spans 18 amino acids. Germline CDR1 SGHKS, CDR2 YYEKEE (reference sequence). The CDR3, as DNA: TGTGCCAGCAGCTTGAAAGACAGGGGGCGGACGAGGAACACTGAAGCTTTCTTT. Protein sequence: CASSLKDRGRTRNTEAFF.

As for this clone: One end of the junction does not line up with germline, which may come from a read error. V is TRBV7-7 and J is TRBJ2-2; D perhaps matches TRBD2 (6 bases). CDR1 is SSHAT, CDR2 FNYEAQ, per germline (reference sequence). This CDR3 region has 14 residues. The CDR3 spells CASTNTRGMGELFF. The DNA for the CDR3 is TGTGCTAGCACCAATACGCGGGGTATGGGGGAGCTGTTTTTT.

This chain connects TRBV6-6 to TRBJ1-2, with D perhaps matching TRBD1 (5 bases). Looked up from germline, CDR1 is MNHNY and CDR2 is SVGAGI (reference sequence). The V gene lost 7 bases and the J gene lost 7 bases, with 13 bases spanning the gap. The CDR3 covers 12 residues. CDR3 bases: TGTGCCAGCACCCAGGGCGGGGTTGGCTACACCTTC. Residues: CASTQGGVGYTF.

The V and J genes are TRBV9 and TRBJ2-3; D is perhaps TRBD2 (6 bases). CDR3 length: 15 residues. Germline V CDR1 and CDR2: SGDLS, YYNGEE. Trimming removed 0 bases at V and 3 bases at J, with 11 bases between. The CDR3 here is CASSVVASATDTQYF. The CDR3 nucleotides are TGTGCCAGCAGCGTAGTGGCTAGCGCTACAGATACGCAGTATTTT.

The genes are TRBV9 and TRBJ2-5, with TRBD2 identical over 9 bases. This CDR3 is built from 14 residues. V lost 4 bases to trimming and J lost 1 base; unmatched junction nucleotides: 2. CDR1 and CDR2 (germline): SGDLS, YYNGEE. CDR3 amino acids: CASSFSGGQETQYF. The CDR3, as DNA: TGTGCCAGCAGCTTTAGCGGGGGCCAAGAGACCCAGTACTTC.

This chain uses TRBV12-5 with TRBJ1-1; D call uncertain. The germline V gene encodes CDR1 LGHNT and CDR2 FRNRAP. The CDR3 extends over 13 amino acids. Trimming removed 1 base from V and 4 bases from J, with 7 bases in between. CDR3 sequence (DNA): TGTGCTAGTGGTTTGGCGTGGGCCACTGAAGCTTTCTTT. Translation gives CASGLAWATEAFF.

The sample holds a few counts of this clone. The V and J genes are TRBV11-3 and TRBJ1-2; 12 nucleotides line up with TRBD1. The CDR3 length is 15 residues. Trimming removed 5 bases from V and 4 bases from J; junction bases left unmatched: 5. The germline V gene encodes CDR1 SGHNT and CDR2 YENEEA. The CDR3 is CASSMGQGAVYGYTF. The DNA for the CDR3 is TGTGCCAGCAGCATGGGACAGGGGGCTGTCTATGGCTACACCTTC.

The V gene is TRBV10-2, the J gene TRBJ1-2, with D unclear. The germline V gene has CDR1 WSHSY and CDR2 SAAADI. The CDR3 spans 14 residues. The V end lost 4 bases, the J end lost 4 bases, and 13 bases lay between the germline ends. CDR3 residues: CASSVKGVSYGYTF. CDR3 sequence (DNA): TGCGCCAGCAGTGTGAAGGGAGTAAGCTATGGCTACACCTTC.

V and J are TRBV18 and TRBJ2-1; D is perhaps TRBD2 (5 bases). The V and J ends lost 2 bases and 5 bases respectively, with 10 bases between them. The CDR3 extends over 14 amino acids. Germline values: CDR1 KGHSH, CDR2 LQKENI. CDR3 bases: TGTGCCAGCTCACCAGGCGGGTATGACAATGAGCAGTTCTTC. As protein: CASSPGGYDNEQFF.

The V call is TRBV30, the J call TRBJ2-3; D possibly corresponds to TRBD1 (6 bases). The V gene lost 3 bases and the J gene lost 3 bases, with 7 bases spanning the gap. CDR1 is GTSNPN and CDR2 is SVGIG in the germline V gene (reference sequence). The CDR3 has 12 amino acids. The CDR3 nucleotides are TGTGCCTGGAGCGACAGGACAGATACGCAGTATTTT. It is translated as CAWSDRTDTQYF. Using reference TRBV30 and TRBJ2-3 for the parts outside the CDR3, the full variable domain is SQTIHQWPATLVQPVGSPLSLECTVEGTSNPNLYWYRQAAGRGLQLLFYSVGIGQISSEVPQNLSASRPQDRQFILSSKKLLLSDSGFYLCAWSDRTDTQYFGPGTRLTVL.